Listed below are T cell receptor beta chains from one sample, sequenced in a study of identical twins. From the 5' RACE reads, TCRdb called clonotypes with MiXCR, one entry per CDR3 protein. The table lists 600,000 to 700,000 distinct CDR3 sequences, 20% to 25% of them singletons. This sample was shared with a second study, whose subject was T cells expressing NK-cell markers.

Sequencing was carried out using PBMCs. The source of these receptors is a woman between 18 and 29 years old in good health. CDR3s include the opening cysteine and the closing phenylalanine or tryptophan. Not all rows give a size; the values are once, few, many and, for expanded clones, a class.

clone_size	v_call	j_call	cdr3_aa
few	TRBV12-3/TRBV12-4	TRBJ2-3	CASRPRLAGNGWDTQYF
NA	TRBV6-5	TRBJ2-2	CASSWSLAGNTGELFF
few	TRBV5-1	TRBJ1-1	CASSLAGTAFEAFF
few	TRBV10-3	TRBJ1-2	CAISESTVHYGYTF
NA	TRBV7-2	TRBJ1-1	CASSQKTVTEAFF
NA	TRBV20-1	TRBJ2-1	CSAQLAAGYNEQFF
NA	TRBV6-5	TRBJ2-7	CASSYSLGGGPSYEQYF
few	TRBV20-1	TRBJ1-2	CSARGGLGDYGYTF
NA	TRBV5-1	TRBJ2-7	CASSLTRGLYEQYF
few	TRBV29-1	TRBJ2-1	CSVVWDLATPSSYNEQFF
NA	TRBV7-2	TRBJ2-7	CASSLGGQNYEQYF
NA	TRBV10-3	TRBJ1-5	CAIWEGPYSNQPQHF
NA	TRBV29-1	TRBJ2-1	CSVVKTTFSRSYNEQFF
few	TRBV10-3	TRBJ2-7	CAIEQIPLTYEQYF
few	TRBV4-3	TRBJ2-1	CASSLATGTDNYNEQFF
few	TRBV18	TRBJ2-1	CASSPDRGQWGEQFF
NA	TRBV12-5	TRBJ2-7	CASGLGAGQVPYEQYF
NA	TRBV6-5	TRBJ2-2	CASSYLARGGGTNTGELFF
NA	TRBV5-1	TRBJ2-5	CASFDRPVTQETQYF
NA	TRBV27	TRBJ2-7	CASSSRGSGDREQYF
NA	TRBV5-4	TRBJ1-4	CASSPGHHEKLFF
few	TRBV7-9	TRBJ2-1	CASSKKNYNEQFF
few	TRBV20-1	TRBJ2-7	CSASRQSNEQYF
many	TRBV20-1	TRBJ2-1	CSAINYNEQFF
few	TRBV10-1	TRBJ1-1	CASSDRQGGRTEAFF
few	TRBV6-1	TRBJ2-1	CAIALGQANEQFF
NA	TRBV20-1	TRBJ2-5	CSAGESETQYF
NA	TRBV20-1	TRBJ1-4	CSATSPLIATNEKLFF
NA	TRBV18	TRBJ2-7	CASSPAADYEQYF
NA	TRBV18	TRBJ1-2	CASSSRRTVPMGYTF
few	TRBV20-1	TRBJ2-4	CSAPSSAIDAKNIQYF
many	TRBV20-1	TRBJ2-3	CSATSGSPDTQYF
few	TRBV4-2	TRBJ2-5	CASSHLPKESAGQETQYF
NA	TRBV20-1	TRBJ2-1	CSALKRGVPYNEQFF
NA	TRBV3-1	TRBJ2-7	CASSQLTVYEQYF
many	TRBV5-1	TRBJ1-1	CASRPDRSNTEAFF